This T cell receptor beta chain was sequenced in a study of vaccination and CD4 T cells after COVID-19. Study results and caveats: From roughly 21 to 40, the median of SARS-CoV-2-reactive clonotypes rose without reaching significance. The median proportion of reactive clones detected only post-vaccination in convalescent patients was approximately 90%.

The germline CDR1 and CDR2 sequences are MDHEN and SYDVKM. The ends were cut back, 5 bases at V and 7 bases at J, with 10 bases in the middle. CDR3 size: 12 residues. Treatment specified: approximately 10-day PBMC culture with coronavirus spike peptide pools or control peptides (ViraFEST assay). Ahead of the COVID-19 pandemic (2011-2018), the CD4+ T cells of the unexposed donor were collected. Following expansion of antigen-specific T cells with peptide pools, ViraFEST then sequenced TCRs. After being plated at fewer than 2.5 million per well, PBMCs were cultured with about 9.1 IU/ml IL-2 and around 9.3 ug/ml peptide pools. Scientists ran DNA taken from cultured CD4+ T cells through the Oncomine TCR Beta short-read assay for sequencing. TCRdb ran MiXCR on the PCR reads and lists one entry per CDR3 protein. The sample yields around 1,200 distinct CDR3 sequences, about 15% seen once. This clonotype counts as medium-sized. Its cognate antigen is unknown.

The rearrangement joins TRBV28 to TRBJ2-3; D gene ambiguous. The sequencing input was CD4+ T cells from blood, cultured in vitro. The sequence derives from a human donor in good health. CDR3 protein: CASSLLHNTQYF. CDR3 DNA sequence: TGTGCCAGCAGTCTTCTACACAATACGCAGTATTTT.